Following are 24 T cell receptor beta chains from one sample sequenced in a study of cytomegalovirus exposure and HLA in healthy donors (dated by TCRdb to 2016 to 2017). The protocol used for the library was the immunoSEQ multiplex PCR assay. For the multiplex PCR, a mixture combining 60 forward primers for TCR Vbeta segments and 13 reverse primers for TCR Jbeta segments was used. Not all clones reach the TCRdb copy of this immuneACCESS table, which keeps in-frame sequences only. Checked studies attribute under half of the gap to unresolved V genes and leave the rest unexplained. This sample's table has entries for some 120,000 clones. Together, the top ten hold 1% of the sample. The sample consisted of PBMCs. The source of these receptors is a young man in good health and CMV-seronegative.

This chain connects TRBV9 to TRBJ1-1; D gene unclear. V was pared by 2 bases and J by 0 bases, with 20 bases between. The CDR3 sequence is 18 residues long. Germline CDR1 and CDR2: SGDLS and YYNGEE. This CDR3 is CASSVGVWAANMNTEAFF. The DNA for the CDR3 is TGTGCCAGCAGCGTTGGCGTATGGGCTGCCAACATGAACACTGAAGCTTTCTTT.

CDR3 region: CASRDRPKTNTQYF. The CDR3 DNA follows: TGCGCCAGCCGGGACAGGCCGAAGACAAATACGCAGTATTTT. The chain is built from TRBV5-1 and TRBJ2-3, with 8 nucleotides matching TRBD1. Germline-derived CDR1 and CDR2 are SGHRS and YFSETQ. J lost 7 bases, V lost 7 bases, and 11 bases had no gene match. This CDR3 spans 14 amino acids. Variable domain in full (rest from reference TRBV5-1 and TRBJ2-3): KAGVTQTPRYLIKTRGQQVTLSCSPISGHRSVSWYQQTPGQGLQFLFEYFSETQRNKGNFPGRFSGRQFSNSRSEMNVSTLELGDSALYLCASRDRPKTNTQYFGPGTRLTVL.

The V and J genes are TRBV19 and TRBJ1-5; D might be TRBD1 (6 bases). The ends were cut back, 5 bases at V and 6 bases at J, with 14 bases in the middle. The CDR3 sequence is 14 residues long. Germline V CDR1 and CDR2: LNHDA, SQIVND (reference sequence). The CDR3 sequence is CASSVQQGTQPQHF. CDR3 in DNA: TGTGCCAGTAGTGTCCAGCAGGGGACTCAGCCCCAGCATTTT.

As DNA, the CDR3 is TGTGCTAGTGGTTCCAGGACTAGCGGCCCCTACAATGAGCAGTTCTTC. Protein product: CASGSRTSGPYNEQFF. The genes are TRBV12-5 and TRBJ2-1; 10 bases match TRBD2. Losses at the gene ends were 4 bases for V and 2 bases for J; bases not matched to a gene: 5. Germline CDR1 reads LGHNT; CDR2 reads FRNRAP. This CDR3 contains 16 residues.

The chain employs TRBV19 and TRBJ2-2; a possible D gene is TRBD2 (5 bases). Trimming took 4 bases from V and 8 from J, leaving 17 bases between them. Looked up from germline, CDR1 is LNHDA and CDR2 is SQIVND (reference sequence). The CDR3 loop spans 15 amino acids. Written as DNA, the CDR3 is TGTGCCAGTAGTAATCCGGGAAAAATCGAGGGGGAGCTGTTTTTT. This translates into CASSNPGKIEGELFF.

V gene TRBV5-1 combines with J gene TRBJ1-1, with 9 bases aligning to TRBD1. This CDR3 contains 13 residues. V lost 4 bases, J lost 5 bases, and 3 bases stayed unmatched. Germline V gene sequence: CDR1 SGHRS, CDR2 YFSETQ. The CDR3 here is CASSPDRGTEAFF. The CDR3 region has the DNA TGCGCCAGCAGCCCTGACAGGGGGACTGAAGCTTTCTTT.

The V and J genes are TRBV18 and TRBJ2-3, with D possibly TRBD2 on 5 matching bases. The CDR3 contains 14 residues. Germline lookup yields CDR1 KGHSH and CDR2 LQKENI. The ends were cut back, 2 bases at V and 6 bases at J, with 12 bases in the middle. CDR3 sequence: CASSPMRVADTQYF. The DNA for the CDR3 is TGTGCCAGCTCACCAATGCGGGTGGCGGATACGCAGTATTTT.

The V and J genes are TRBV5-1 and TRBJ1-1; D is unresolved. The CDR3 length is 12 residues. Looked up from germline, CDR1 is SGHRS and CDR2 is YFSETQ. Trimming took off 0 bases at V and 8 bases at J, with 8 bases between the two ends. CDR3 in DNA: TGCGCCAGCAGCTTGGATCGGAGCGAAGCTTTCTTT. This sequence encodes CASSLDRSEAFF. Combining the CDR3 with reference TRBV5-1 and TRBJ1-1 gives the whole variable domain KAGVTQTPRYLIKTRGQQVTLSCSPISGHRSVSWYQQTPGQGLQFLFEYFSETQRNKGNFPGRFSGRQFSNSRSEMNVSTLELGDSALYLCASSLDRSEAFFGQGTRLTVV.

This chain links TRBV14 with TRBJ2-6; 11 nucleotides align to TRBD1. V trimming: 4 bases; J trimming: 0 bases; junction bases outside the gene matches: 8. The CDR3 loop spans 19 amino acids. The germline gives CDR1 SGHDN, CDR2 FVKESK. The DNA for the CDR3 is TGTGCCAGCAGCCTCATCCCCGGGACAGGGGGCTCTGGGGCCAACGTCCTGACTTTC. Its protein is CASSLIPGTGGSGANVLTF.

J is TRBJ2-2 and V is TRBV10-3; 8 bases are a match to TRBD2. The junction had 5 bases not matched to a gene; V was cut back by 4 bases and J by 1 base. Looked up from germline, CDR1 is ENHRY and CDR2 is SYGVKD. This CDR3 contains 16 residues. The CDR3 nucleotides are TGTGCCATCAGTGTGTTAGCGGGGATGAACACCGGGGAGCTGTTTTTT. Its protein is CAISVLAGMNTGELFF.

The rearrangement uses TRBV11-2 and TRBJ1-2, with D perhaps TRBD1 (5 bases). Germline V gene sequence: CDR1 SGHAT, CDR2 FQNNGV. This CDR3 comprises 13 residues. The V end was cut by 1 base, the J end by 8 bases, with 11 bases between. CDR3 amino acids: CASSLAGGLGYTF. As DNA, the CDR3 is TGTGCCAGCAGCTTAGCGGGGGGTTTGGGCTACACCTTC.

The chain employs TRBV18 and TRBJ2-1; D might be TRBD1 (7 bases). The ends were cut back, 0 bases at V and 7 bases at J, with 16 bases in the middle. Germline V gene data show CDR1 as KGHSH and CDR2 as LQKENI. This CDR3 spans 16 amino acids. As DNA, the CDR3 is TGTGCCAGCTCACCACCCAGGCAGGGGGGCTGGAATGAGCAGTTCTTC. Amino acids: CASSPPRQGGWNEQFF.

CDR3 amino acids: CASSTPTDTQYF. CDR3 nucleotide sequence: TGTGCCAGTAGTACCCCGACAGATACGCAGTATTTT. This chain uses TRBV19 with TRBJ2-3; D uncertain. The germline CDR1 and CDR2 sequences are LNHDA and SQIVND (reference sequence). This CDR3 region has 12 residues. Trimming took off 4 bases at V and 3 bases at J, with 5 bases between the two ends.

This rearrangement joins TRBV6-1 to TRBJ1-1; 8 bases map to TRBD1. The germline V gene encodes CDR1 MNHNS and CDR2 SASEGT. The CDR3 is 13 amino acids. J gave up 5 bases and V 6 bases, and 5 bases lay outside the gene matches. CDR3 nucleotides: TGTGCCAGCAGGACAGGGGTTCAGACTGAAGCTTTCTTT. It codes for CASRTGVQTEAFF.

The J gene is TRBJ2-3, the V gene TRBV5-1, with 9 bases identical to TRBD1. V lost 4 bases, J lost 6 bases, and 6 bases stayed unmatched. Germline CDR1 reads SGHRS; CDR2 reads YFSETQ. CDR3 length: 14 amino acids. The CDR3 loop reads CASSVDRGSDTQYF. For the CDR3, the DNA is TGCGCCAGCAGCGTGGACAGGGGATCCGATACGCAGTATTTT.

The chain carries TRBV11-2 and TRBJ2-1; unclear D gene. Germline-derived CDR1 and CDR2 are SGHAT and FQNNGV. Trimming stripped 1 base from V and 6 bases from J, with 4 bases between. The CDR3 length is 12 residues. Written as DNA, the CDR3 is TGTGCCAGCAGCTTAGGAGTCAATGAGCAGTTCTTC. The encoded protein is CASSLGVNEQFF.

This chain connects TRBV11-2 to TRBJ1-1, with no clear D. The CDR3 extends over 13 amino acids. Trimming cost V 5 bases and J 6 bases, with 13 bases left between them. Germline values: CDR1 SGHAT, CDR2 FQNNGV. CDR3 loop: CASSAPVGAEAFF. In nucleotides, the CDR3 is TGTGCCAGCAGCGCACCCGTAGGAGCTGAAGCTTTCTTT.

The V call is TRBV5-1, the J call TRBJ2-1; 13 bases align to TRBD2. V shed 4 bases and J 1 base; nucleotides not matched to a gene: 11. CDR1 is SGHRS and CDR2 is YFSETQ in the germline V gene. The CDR3 is 19 residues long. CDR3 DNA sequence: TGCGCCAGCAGCGCCGGACTAGCGGGAGTGGAATGGTCCTACAATGAGCAGTTCTTC. It specifies CASSAGLAGVEWSYNEQFF.

The chain is built from TRBV5-4 and TRBJ1-1; no reliable D call. The CDR3 loop spans 13 amino acids. Trimming left V 0 bases short and J 0 bases short, with 3 bases between. In germline, CDR1 is SGHNT, CDR2 YYREEE (reference sequence). The CDR3 reads CASSLDMNTEAFF. The DNA for the CDR3 is TGTGCCAGCAGCTTGGATATGAACACTGAAGCTTTCTTT.

The gene calls are TRBV10-2 and TRBJ2-2, with a possible D match to TRBD1 (6 bases). The CDR3 runs to 15 residues. The V end was cut by 5 bases, the J end by 0 bases, with 10 bases between. From germline, CDR1 is WSHSY and CDR2 SAAADI. The CDR3 sequence is CASSRTVPNTGELFF. The CDR3 coding sequence is TGCGCCAGCAGTAGGACAGTACCGAACACCGGGGAGCTGTTTTTT.

The chain carries TRBV7-9 and TRBJ2-3; tentative D call: TRBD2 (5 bases). Germline CDR1 SEHNR, CDR2 FQNEAQ (reference sequence). The CDR3 is 15 amino acids. V gave up 5 bases and J gave up 4 bases, with 16 bases separating them. CDR3 amino acids: CASSAWLAFADTQYF. The CDR3 coding sequence is TGTGCCAGCAGCGCGTGGCTAGCTTTCGCAGATACGCAGTATTTT.

The chain recombines TRBV9 with TRBJ2-1; D is perhaps TRBD2 (6 bases). The V gene's germline CDR1 is SGDLS and CDR2 YYNGEE. This CDR3 has 15 residues. V gave up 6 bases and J gave up 0 bases, with 13 bases separating them. The CDR3 DNA sequence: TGTGCCAGCACCCTGTTAGCGGACTCCTACAATGAGCAGTTCTTC. It encodes CASTLLADSYNEQFF.

The CDR3 spells CATSSGRNTEAFF. The CDR3 DNA follows: TGTGCCACCAGTTCAGGCAGGAACACTGAAGCTTTCTTT. The genes are TRBV15 and TRBJ1-1, with D uncertain. From germline, CDR1 is LNHNV and CDR2 YYDKDF (reference sequence). The CDR3 covers 13 residues. V was trimmed by 6 bases and J by 1 base, leaving 9 bases between them. The full variable domain, rest sourced from reference TRBV15 and TRBJ1-1, is DAMVIQNPRYQVTQFGKPVTLSCSQTLNHNVMYWYQQKSSQAPKLLFHYYDKDFNNEADTPDNFQSRRPNTSFCFLDIRSPGLGDTAMYLCATSSGRNTEAFFGQGTRLTVV.

The rearrangement joins TRBV27 to TRBJ2-3; possibly TRBD2 for D (5 bases). V lost 5 bases and J 1 base, leaving 13 bases between the germline ends. Germline lookup yields CDR1 MNHEY and CDR2 SMNVEV (reference sequence). The CDR3 totals 15 residues. The CDR3 loop is CASSPTRAGTDTQYF. The CDR3 nucleotides read TGTGCCAGCAGTCCAACTAGGGCGGGCACAGATACGCAGTATTTT.